The 11 T cell receptor beta chains reported below all come from one sample, sequenced in a study of metastatic and nonmetastatic thyroid tumors. Before thyroid surgery, none of the patients had received any treatment. TCRdb ran MiXCR on the PCR reads. This table holds roughly 7,400 clones, roughly two fifths found once. The sample taken for sequencing was tumor tissue. The receptors shown here come from a female donor with papillary thyroid cancer or a benign thyroid nodule (not recorded which). Some clones in this sample may be carry-over from other donors' samples.

This clone showed up just a few times. The chain recombines TRBV2 with TRBJ2-7; D possibly corresponds to TRBD2 (5 bases). There are 13 residues in the CDR3. With 7 bases removed from V and 3 bases from J, the gap between germline ends came to 13 bases. Germline V CDR1 and CDR2: SNHLY, FYNNEI. CDR3 region: CASTDWRSYEQYF. The CDR3 DNA follows: TGTGCCAGCACCGACTGGAGGAGCTACGAGCAGTACTTC.

This clone was seen a few times. The gene calls are TRBV2 and TRBJ2-7, with TRBD1 matching over 9 bases. After removal of 1 base from V and 4 bases from J, the junction contained 2 bases not matched to a gene. The CDR3 totals 14 residues. Germline lookup yields CDR1 SNHLY and CDR2 FYNNEI. The CDR3 bases are TGTGCCAGCAGTGAAGTGGGACAGGGATACGAGCAGTACTTC. Protein: CASSEVGQGYEQYF.

This sequence joins TRBV9 and TRBJ2-7; D is unclear. This CDR3 has 13 residues. Between the trimmed V and J ends, which lost 0 bases and 6 bases, there was a span of 10 bases. The germline gives CDR1 SGDLS, CDR2 YYNGEE. The CDR3 spells CASSVGLESEQYF. CDR3 coding DNA: TGTGCCAGCAGCGTAGGCCTGGAATCCGAGCAGTACTTC. Full variable domain (missing parts from reference TRBV9 and TRBJ2-7): DSGVTQTPKHLITATGQRVTLRCSPRSGDLSVYWYQQSLDQGLQFLIQYYNGEERAKGNILERFSAQQFPDLHSELNLSSLELGDSALYFCASSVGLESEQYFGPGTRLTVT.

With respect to this clone: Possible read error: a much larger clone is one base away. This chain links TRBV5-1 with TRBJ2-7, with a possible D match to TRBD2 (6 bases). This CDR3 contains 14 residues. The ends were cut back, 4 bases at V and 2 bases at J, with 13 bases in the middle. The germline CDR1 and CDR2 sequences are SGHRS and YFSETQ. Written as DNA, the CDR3 is TGCGCCAGCAGCGAGCGGGTTCCTGCCTACGAGCAGTACTTC. Its translation: CASSERVPAYEQYF. The full variable domain, completed using reference TRBV5-1 and TRBJ2-7, is KAGVTQTPRYLIKTRGQQVTLSCSPISGHRSVSWYQQTPGQGLQFLFEYFSETQRNKGNFPGRFSGRQFSNSRSEMNVSTLELGDSALYLCASSERVPAYEQYFGPGTRLTVT.

J is TRBJ1-6 and V is TRBV20-1; 7 bases fit TRBD1. The germline gives CDR1 DFQATT, CDR2 SNEGSKA (reference sequence). After removal of 6 bases from V and 5 bases from J, the junction contained 4 bases not matched to a gene. This CDR3 region has 13 residues. The CDR3 sequence is CSASGTDNSPLHF. DNA for the CDR3: TGCAGTGCCTCCGGGACAGATAATTCACCCCTCCACTTT.

This chain uses TRBV5-1 with TRBJ2-7, with TRBD2 matching 15 bases. Germline V gene data show CDR1 as SGHRS and CDR2 as YFSETQ. V shed 2 bases, J shed 7 bases, and the junction held 10 bases outside the gene matches. The length of the CDR3 is 17 residues. The CDR3 protein is CASSLGLAGGVLEEQYF. Written as DNA, the CDR3 is TGCGCCAGCAGCTTAGGACTAGCGGGAGGGGTTTTAGAGGAGCAGTACTTC.

In this sample, this clone turned up a few times. The chain links TRBV6-2 or TRBV6-3 to TRBJ1-4; D is uncertain. V lost 2 bases and J 6 bases, leaving 10 bases between the germline ends. Germline V gives CDR1 MNHEY, CDR2 SVGEGT. The CDR3 covers 14 residues. CDR3 loop: CASSYARGHEKLFF. CDR3 in DNA: TGTGCCAGCAGTTACGCCCGTGGCCATGAAAAACTGTTTTTT.

This clone was seen a few times. V gene TRBV2 combines with J gene TRBJ2-5; D is unresolved. Between the trimmed V and J ends, which lost 2 bases and 7 bases, there was a span of 17 bases. CDR1 and CDR2 (germline): SNHLY, FYNNEI. The CDR3 is 15 residues long. CDR3 loop: CASSENPGQLGTQYF. Written as DNA, the CDR3 is TGTGCCAGCAGTGAAAACCCTGGGCAGTTAGGGACCCAGTACTTC.

Judged by abundance, this clone is medium-sized (0.01 to 0.1%). The gene calls are TRBV11-2 and TRBJ1-1, with D uncertain. V gave up 4 bases and J gave up 2 bases, with 8 bases separating them. This CDR3 contains 13 residues. Germline-derived CDR1 and CDR2 are SGHAT and FQNNGV. The CDR3 here is CASSSDPNTEAFF. DNA of the CDR3: TGTGCCAGCAGCTCGGACCCCAACACTGAAGCTTTCTTT.

This clone occurred a few times. This could be a read error, since a much larger clone is one nucleotide away. Other nucleotide sequences in the sample specify the same CDR3. The chain joins TRBV11-3 to TRBJ2-1; TRBD2 is a possible D gene (5 bases). Trimming shortened V by 5 bases and J by 10 bases, and 18 bases separated the two germline ends. This CDR3 spans 14 amino acids. CDR1 and CDR2 from the germline V gene are SGHNT and YENEEA. CDR3 DNA: TGTGCCAGCAGCCCGATTACTAGTGTTGGCGAGCAGTTCTTC. Translating gives CASSPITSVGEQFF.

For this clone: A read error may produce the germline difference seen at one junction end. J is TRBJ2-7 and V is TRBV25-1; D may be TRBD2 (5 bases). The CDR3 is 17 residues long. The germline gives CDR1 MGHDK, CDR2 SYGVNS. CDR3 DNA sequence: TGTGCCAGCATTGAATATCCTCCCCGGAGGTACTCCTACGAGCAGTACTTC. Translation gives CASIEYPPRRYSYEQYF.